Sequencing of this T cell receptor beta chain was carried out in a study of cytomegalovirus exposure and HLA in healthy donors. General study points: A later analysis linked a missense variant in DCLRE1C to the trimming of TCR beta V and J genes.

Of note for this clone: The antigen remains undetermined.

PCR employed 60 Vbeta and 13 Jbeta primers. TCRdb's table, derived via immunoSEQ multiplex PCR, lists solely in-frame clones and lacks some. This sample has 140,000 to 150,000 clones, with over 70% found just once. This receptor was obtained from a woman between 40 and 55 years old in good health and CMV-seropositive. The specimen sequenced was PBMCs.

CDR3 sequence: CASIGGAASSYEQYF. CDR3 in DNA: TGTGCCAGCATCGGGGGTGCGGCAAGCTCCTACGAGCAGTACTTC. The chain employs TRBV28 and TRBJ2-7, with D maybe TRBD2 (6 bases). Per the germline V gene, CDR1 is MDHEN and CDR2 is SYDVKM. Trimming took 7 bases from V and 0 from J, leaving 16 bases between them. The CDR3 is 15 residues long.